This TCR beta chain was identified in a study of vaccination and CD4 T cells after COVID-19. As to treatment: approximately nine-day PBMC culture with coronavirus spike peptide pools or control peptides (ViraFEST assay). This clonotype was found a few times. The target antigen is unknown. Looked up from germline, CDR1 is MNHNS and CDR2 is SASEGT. The ends were cut back, 6 bases at V and 0 bases at J, with 12 bases in the middle. CDR3 length: 16 amino acids. The Oncomine TCR Beta short-read assay was applied to DNA of cultured CD4+ T cells. Using its own MiXCR run on the PCR reads, TCRdb lists one record per CDR3 protein. The table shows about 26,000 distinct CDR3 sequences, with less than 65% occurring only once.

The receptor was derived from a human donor who had recovered from COVID-19. V gene TRBV6-1 combines with J gene TRBJ2-6; the D call may be TRBD1 or TRBD2 (5 bases each). Sequencing used CD4+ T cells from blood, cultured in vitro. The chain's CDR3 is CASSSGTYSGANVLTF. The CDR3 bases are TGTGCCAGCAGCTCCGGGACCTACTCTGGGGCCAACGTCCTGACTTTC.